This TCR beta chain emerged from a study of T-cell memory formation after mild COVID-19. From the 5' RACE reads, TCRdb called clonotypes with MiXCR, one entry per CDR3 protein. The repertoire holds some 150,000 distinct CDR3 sequences, with 15% to 20% as singletons. V was cut by 5 bases and J by 0 bases, with 14 bases left in between. Germline V gene data show CDR1 as SGHVS and CDR2 as FNYEAQ. This CDR3 comprises 15 residues. The clonotype was recovered from an adult woman who had mild COVID-19 (a few samples of this study predate the infection). Cell type and time point are not known. The chain carries TRBV7-6 and TRBJ2-7, with D unresolved. Sequenced material: PBMCs or a T cell subset sorted from them (not recorded which). The DNA of the CDR3 is TGTGCCAGCAGCCTAGGCCCTACCAACTCCTACGAGCAGTACTTC. Encoded protein: CASSLGPTNSYEQYF.